Below are 13 T cell receptor beta chains sequenced from a single sample in a study of T cell responses to AZD1222 COVID-19 vaccine. Profiled with immunoSEQ multiplex PCR; TCRdb holds only in-frame clones, not every one. Of around 84,000 clones in the sample, 80% to 90% are singletons; the top ten hold under 35%. Sequenced here: peripheral blood, sampled on day 0 of AZD1222 vaccination. These receptors all stem from an adult in good health.

This rearrangement joins TRBV6-4 to TRBJ2-1; the match to TRBD2 covers 7 bases. V lost 0 bases and J lost 7; bases outside the gene matches: 6. The CDR3 consists of 15 residues. Germline loops: CDR1 MRHNA, CDR2 SNTAGT. CDR3 region: CASSDSPRERNEQFF. For the CDR3, the DNA is TGTGCCAGCAGTGACTCTCCGCGGGAGAGGAATGAGCAGTTCTTC.

The chain joins TRBV2 to TRBJ2-7, with D possibly called TRBD1 or TRBD2 (5 bases each). The CDR3 has 17 residues. Trimming cost V 3 bases and J 0 bases, with 18 bases left between them. Germline V gene sequence: CDR1 SNHLY, CDR2 FYNNEI. CDR3 in amino acids: CASSEVLVGLASYEQYF. The CDR3 DNA follows: TGTGCCAGCAGTGAGGTATTAGTGGGGCTAGCCTCCTACGAGCAGTACTTC.

In its sample, this clone was seen a few times. The chain employs TRBV3-1 (or the pseudogene TRBV3-2) and TRBJ2-7; 8 bases map to TRBD1. In germline, CDR1 is LGHDT, CDR2 YNNKEL (reference sequence). This CDR3 spans 16 amino acids. The V gene end was trimmed by 2 bases and the J gene end by 7 bases; junction bases not matched to a gene: 13. The CDR3 is CASSQTIWQGAGEQYF. The CDR3 DNA is TGTGCCAGCAGCCAAACTATATGGCAGGGGGCAGGTGAGCAGTACTTC.

The rearrangement uses TRBV11-2 and TRBJ2-1, with 7 bases lining up with TRBD2. With 0 bases clipped from V and 0 bases from J, the junction kept 5 bases outside the gene matches. This CDR3 is built from 17 residues. Germline loops: CDR1 SGHAT, CDR2 FQNNGV. The CDR3 protein is CASSLDSSGSSYNEQFF. Here the CDR3 DNA reads TGTGCCAGCAGCTTAGATTCTAGCGGAAGCTCCTACAATGAGCAGTTCTTC.

Here the CDR3 reads CASSIPPGQGRFEQYF. The CDR3, as DNA: TGTGCCAGTAGTATCCCCCCGGGCCAGGGTCGATTCGAGCAGTACTTC. The V call is TRBV19, the J call TRBJ2-7; maybe TRBD1 (5 bases). Germline CDR1 LNHDA, CDR2 SQIVND (reference sequence). The CDR3 is 16 amino acids. Between the trimmed V and J ends, which lost 3 bases and 6 bases, there was a span of 21 bases.

This chain joins TRBV6-5 and TRBJ2-7; TRBD1 aligns across 9 bases. CDR3 length equals 13 residues. V lost 8 bases, J lost 0 bases, and 2 bases stayed unmatched. CDR1 MNHEY and CDR2 SVGAGI come from the germline V gene. The DNA of the CDR3 is TGTGCCAGCCCGGGACAGGGCTCCTACGAGCAGTACTTC. Translation: CASPGQGSYEQYF.

The CDR3 here is CASNVGTAGLEQYF. The CDR3 DNA reads TGCGCCAGCAACGTCGGGACAGCTGGTCTCGAGCAGTACTTC. V and J are TRBV5-1 and TRBJ2-7; 7 nucleotides agree with TRBD1. The CDR3 is made up of 14 amino acids. Trimming took 6 bases from V and 6 from J; bases not matched to a gene: 12. CDR1 and CDR2 from the germline V gene are SGHRS and YFSETQ.

The chain couples TRBV5-1 to TRBJ2-5; TRBD1 might be the D (6 bases). V was pared by 2 bases and J by 3 bases, with 8 bases between. The CDR3 loop spans 13 amino acids. The germline V gene encodes CDR1 SGHRS and CDR2 YFSETQ. The CDR3 region is CASSFPGEETQYF. The DNA for the CDR3 is TGCGCCAGCAGCTTCCCAGGGGAAGAGACCCAGTACTTC.

This clone has only one observation. The chain uses TRBV28 and TRBJ1-2; D is possibly TRBD1 (5 bases). The CDR3 runs 16 residues. CDR1 and CDR2 (germline): MDHEN, SYDVKM. V was cut by 5 bases and J by 4 bases, with 20 bases left in between. The CDR3 here is CASSQISPTEGYGYTF. In nucleotides, the CDR3 is TGTGCCAGCAGTCAAATTTCTCCGACAGAAGGCTATGGCTACACCTTC.

The chain joins TRBV6-5 to TRBJ1-5; 8 bases are a match to TRBD1. CDR1 MNHEY and CDR2 SVGAGI come from the germline V gene. V was clipped by 2 bases and J by 6 bases; unmatched bases: 3. The CDR3 extends over 14 amino acids. CDR3 nucleotides: TGTGCCAGCAGTTACGCACAGGGGGGTCAGCCCCAGCATTTT. This sequence encodes CASSYAQGGQPQHF.

This clone was counted a single time. The germline gene is not matched at one end of the junction; a read error may be the cause. This chain joins TRBV28 and TRBJ1-3; D gene uncertain. CDR1 MDHEN and CDR2 SYDVKM come from the germline V gene. The CDR3 extends over 13 amino acids. CDR3 sequence (DNA): TGTGCCGGCAGGTGGGTCTCTGGAAACACCATATATTTT. Protein product: CAGRWVSGNTIYF.

Only one count was recorded for this clone. The V call is TRBV5-4, the J call TRBJ2-1; the match to TRBD1 covers 10 bases. Germline values: CDR1 SGHNT, CDR2 YYREEE (reference sequence). The CDR3 has 15 residues. The V segment lost 5 bases and the J segment 6 bases; nucleotides outside the gene matches: 8. The CDR3 nucleotides are TGTGCCAGCAGATCGGACAGGGGGGGCCGCAATGAGCAGTTCTTC. Protein sequence: CASRSDRGGRNEQFF.

This sequence joins TRBV6-5 and TRBJ2-7; 8 nucleotides line up with TRBD1. The germline V gene has CDR1 MNHEY and CDR2 SVGAGI. V shed 7 bases and J 3 bases; nucleotides not matched to a gene: 11. This CDR3 comprises 15 residues. In nucleotides, the CDR3 is TGTGCCAGCAAAAACCCGGGACAGGCCCACTACGAGCAGTACTTC. Its translation: CASKNPGQAHYEQYF.